Here is one T cell receptor (beta chain) with its context. TCRdb's table, derived via immunoSEQ multiplex PCR, lists solely in-frame clones and lacks some. The data show 500,000 or so clones, roughly nine tenths seen once. The sample originates from a study of blood T cell repertoires in COVID-19. Study in general: The analysed material was cDNA or gDNA that came from T cells, B-cell-depleted T cells, or PBMCs.

From germline, CDR1 is SQVTM and CDR2 ANQGSEA. The CDR3 length is 15 residues. Germline trimming cut 2 bases from V and 1 base from J; bases unmatched to any gene: 5. This sequence originates from a woman aged 18-29 years who had recovered from COVID-19. What was sequenced was PBMCs or T cells enriched from blood (not recorded which). The chain links TRBV29-1 to TRBJ2-4; 7 bases agree with TRBD2. The CDR3: CSVEMARGAKNIQYF. CDR3 DNA sequence: TGCAGCGTTGAAATGGCGCGGGGGGCCAAAAACATTCAGTACTTC.